This T cell receptor (beta chain) was recovered during a study of blood T cell repertoires in COVID-19. V was clipped by 4 bases and J by 0 bases; unmatched bases: 4. Per germline, CDR1 MNHEY and CDR2 SVGAGI. The CDR3 loop spans 15 amino acids. TCRdb keeps only in-frame clones here, not all; method: immunoSEQ multiplex PCR. The table lists approximately 70,000 clones, around 86% of them singletons. The receptor comes from a woman between 55 and 75 years old with acute or convalescent COVID-19. The chain uses TRBV6-5 and TRBJ2-5, with 8 positions matching TRBD1. Sequencing was carried out using peripheral blood. The CDR3 here is CASSSQGANQETQYF. DNA for the CDR3: TGTGCCAGCAGTTCGCAGGGGGCGAACCAAGAGACCCAGTACTTC.